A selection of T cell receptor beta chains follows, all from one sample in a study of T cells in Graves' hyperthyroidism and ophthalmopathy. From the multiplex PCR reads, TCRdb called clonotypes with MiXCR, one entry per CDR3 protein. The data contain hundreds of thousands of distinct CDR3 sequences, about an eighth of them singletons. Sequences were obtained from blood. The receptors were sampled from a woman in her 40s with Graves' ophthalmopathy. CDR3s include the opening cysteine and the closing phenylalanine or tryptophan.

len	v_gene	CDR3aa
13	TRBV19	CASSTQIGTEAFF
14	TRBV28	CASSWTLPVYEQYF
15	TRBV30	CAWRNLGTGGDTQYF
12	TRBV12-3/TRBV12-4	CASTGVGDTIYF
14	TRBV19	CASRSQRITDTQYF
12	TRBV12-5	CASGLGIFEQFF
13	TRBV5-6	CASTAYRGTEAFF
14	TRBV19	CASMTSPGTGELFF
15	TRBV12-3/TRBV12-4	CASRRTGVDSYEQYF
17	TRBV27	CASSVTTQSATNEKLFF
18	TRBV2	CASSRKQGGSSYNSPLHF
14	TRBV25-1	CASSESGTTSEQYF
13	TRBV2	CASSPDRDNEQFF
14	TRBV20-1	CSALTSGSTDTQYF
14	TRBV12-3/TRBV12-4	CASSLPRGRAEAFF
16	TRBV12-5	CASGPRGQGPNNEQFF
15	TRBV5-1	CASSLGPERGQPQHF
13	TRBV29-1	CSVRERYNSPLHF
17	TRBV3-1	CASSQDGTDLGTDTQYF
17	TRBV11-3	CASSRRTSGGFSDTQYF
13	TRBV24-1	CATSLTSHREQFF
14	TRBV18	CASSPLGTLNEQYF
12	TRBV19	CASTSRKIEQFF
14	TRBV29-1	CSVESWTGSDTQYF
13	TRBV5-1	CASSLHQNEKLFF
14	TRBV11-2	CASSLYLGPGELFF
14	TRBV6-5	CASSYGASGQPQHF
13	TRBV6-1	CASSDRAGTEAFF
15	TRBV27	CASSTTGNINTEAFF
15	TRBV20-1	CSAGAGTGDNQPQHF
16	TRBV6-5	CASSYRTGAKHYEQYF
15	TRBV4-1	CASSQGRGRRNEQFF
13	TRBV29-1	CSVALGGSYEQYF
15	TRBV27	CASRKGATGHQPQHF
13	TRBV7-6	CASGLTTTGELFF
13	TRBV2	CASKQGGLDTQYF
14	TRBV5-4	CASSFRAGDNEQYF
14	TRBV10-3	CAITIEATSYGYTF
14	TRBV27	CASSWTDINSPLHF
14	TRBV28	CASSSFDRLYGYTF
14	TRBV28	CASSLGAHSGGYTF
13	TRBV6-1	CASSLGRVSEAFF
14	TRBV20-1	CSASWLAEDGEQFF
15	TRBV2	CASAKRGLAVYEQYF
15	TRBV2	CASRAGTKSVETQYF
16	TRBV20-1	CSATDQGLAGADTQYF
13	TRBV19	CASGVRGANVLTF
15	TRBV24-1	CATSDPRGSGNTIYF
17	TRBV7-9	CASSWTGTDSFFYGYTF
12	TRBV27	CASRGRGHEQFF
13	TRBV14	CASSQGTVNEQFF
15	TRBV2	CASSANLARTGELFF